Listed below are T cell receptor beta chains from one sample, sequenced in a study of metastatic and nonmetastatic thyroid tumors. TCRdb re-analyzed the PCR reads using MiXCR. In the table there are over 30,000 clones, roughly 33% of which are singletons. The specimen sequenced was tumor tissue. The receptors here all came from a female donor with papillary thyroid cancer or a benign thyroid nodule (not recorded which). Some clones in this sample may be carry-over from other donors' samples. CDR3s include the opening cysteine and the closing phenylalanine or tryptophan. The D gene is left open where the match is weak. Clone size appears in some rows only: once, few, many, or a class for an expanded clone.

TGTGCCAGCAGTGAAGCGCCAGGGGTGGGCTATGGCTACACCTTC | CASSEAPGVGYGYTF | few | TRBV6-1 | . | TRBJ1-2
TGTGCCAGCAGAAGAGAAGGACTAGCGGCCGGGGAGCTGTTTTTT | CASRREGLAAGELFF | . | TRBV2 | TRBD2 | TRBJ2-2
TGTGCCAGCAGTTCCTGGGGCTCCTACGAGCAGTACTTC | CASSSWGSYEQYF | few | TRBV12-3/TRBV12-4 | . | TRBJ2-7
TGTGCCAGCTCACCTGGACGACAGCAAAACACCGGGGAGCTGTTTTTT | CASSPGRQQNTGELFF | . | TRBV18 | . | TRBJ2-2
TGTGCCAGCAGCGTAGGGGGTGTTGATGAAAAACTGTTTTTT | CASSVGGVDEKLFF | few | TRBV28 | . | TRBJ1-4
TGTGCCAGCAGGTCCGACAGGGGGCTGGACGGCTACACCTTC | CASRSDRGLDGYTF | . | TRBV6-2/TRBV6-3 | TRBD1 | TRBJ1-2
TGCGCCAGCAGTGACTGGAGGGGGACTGAAGCTTTCTTT | CASSDWRGTEAFF | . | TRBV10-2 | . | TRBJ1-1
TGTGCCAGCAGCAAATGGGCCTACTCTGGAAACACCATATATTTT | CASSKWAYSGNTIYF | . | TRBV13 | . | TRBJ1-3
TGTGCCAGCAGCTTGGGGGGGCAGGGCGCCGAGCAGTACTTC | CASSLGGQGAEQYF | . | TRBV7-8 | . | TRBJ2-7
TGTGCCAGCAGCCCAGGTGGGGGGATCGCTGAAGCTTTCTTT | CASSPGGGIAEAFF | . | TRBV7-3 | . | TRBJ1-1
TGTGCCAGTAGTACGGGACGGGAGAATCAGCCCCAGCATTTT | CASSTGRENQPQHF | . | TRBV19 | . | TRBJ1-5
TGTGCCAGCAGCGTCGAAACAGATACGCAGTATTTT | CASSVETDTQYF | few | TRBV9 | . | TRBJ2-3
TGCGCCAGCAGCAAGACCCCCGGGACTAGTGGAAGTCTGGTCCCCAATAAGTACTTC | CASSKTPGTSGSLVPNKYF | . | TRBV5-1 | TRBD2 | TRBJ2-5
TGCAGTGCTAGAGCCAGTGTGGGAACGCAGTATTTT | CSARASVGTQYF | . | TRBV20-1 | . | TRBJ2-3
TGTGCCAGCAGTTTTAGGACAGTGAATGAGCAGTTCTTC | CASSFRTVNEQFF | . | TRBV12-3/TRBV12-4 | . | TRBJ2-1
TGCGCCAGCAGCCCGGACAGGGTCAACACAGATACGCAGTATTTT | CASSPDRVNTDTQYF | . | TRBV5-1 | TRBD1 | TRBJ2-3
TGTGCCAGCAGCTCCAGACAGGGGGCCATTGGGGCCAACGTCCTGACTTTC | CASSSRQGAIGANVLTF | . | TRBV11-2 | TRBD1 | TRBJ2-6
TGTGCCAGCAGCTCAACAGGGATCAACGGCGAGCAGTACTTC | CASSSTGINGEQYF | . | TRBV9 | . | TRBJ2-7
TGTGCCATCACCCGGATGGGGACTAGCGGGGGCACAGATACGCAGTATTTT | CAITRMGTSGGTDTQYF | many | TRBV10-3 | TRBD2 | TRBJ2-3
TGTGCCAGCAGTTTATTTGCAGGGGAACAAGAGACCCAGTACTTC | CASSLFAGEQETQYF | . | TRBV27 | . | TRBJ2-5
TGCAGTGCTAGGGACAGGGGCAACGAGCAGTACTTC | CSARDRGNEQYF | few | TRBV20-1 | TRBD1 | TRBJ2-7
TGTGCCAGCATACCTGGGGACAGGGATAACTATGGCTACACCTTC | CASIPGDRDNYGYTF | . | TRBV28 | TRBD1 | TRBJ1-2